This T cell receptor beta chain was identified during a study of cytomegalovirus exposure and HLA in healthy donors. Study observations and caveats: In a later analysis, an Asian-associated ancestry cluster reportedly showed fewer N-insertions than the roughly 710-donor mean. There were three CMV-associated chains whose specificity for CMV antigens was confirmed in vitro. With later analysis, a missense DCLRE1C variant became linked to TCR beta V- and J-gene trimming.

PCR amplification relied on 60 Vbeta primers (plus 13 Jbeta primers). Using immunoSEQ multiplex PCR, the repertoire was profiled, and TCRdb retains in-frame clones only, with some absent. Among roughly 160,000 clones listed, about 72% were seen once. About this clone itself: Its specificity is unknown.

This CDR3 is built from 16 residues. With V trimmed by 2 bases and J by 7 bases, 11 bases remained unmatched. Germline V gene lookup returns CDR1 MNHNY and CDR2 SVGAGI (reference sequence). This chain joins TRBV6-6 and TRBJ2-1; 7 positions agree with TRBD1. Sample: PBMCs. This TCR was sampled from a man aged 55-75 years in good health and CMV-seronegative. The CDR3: CASSYPTRDSKNEQFF. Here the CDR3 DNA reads TGTGCCAGCAGTTACCCAACCCGGGACAGCAAAAATGAGCAGTTCTTC.